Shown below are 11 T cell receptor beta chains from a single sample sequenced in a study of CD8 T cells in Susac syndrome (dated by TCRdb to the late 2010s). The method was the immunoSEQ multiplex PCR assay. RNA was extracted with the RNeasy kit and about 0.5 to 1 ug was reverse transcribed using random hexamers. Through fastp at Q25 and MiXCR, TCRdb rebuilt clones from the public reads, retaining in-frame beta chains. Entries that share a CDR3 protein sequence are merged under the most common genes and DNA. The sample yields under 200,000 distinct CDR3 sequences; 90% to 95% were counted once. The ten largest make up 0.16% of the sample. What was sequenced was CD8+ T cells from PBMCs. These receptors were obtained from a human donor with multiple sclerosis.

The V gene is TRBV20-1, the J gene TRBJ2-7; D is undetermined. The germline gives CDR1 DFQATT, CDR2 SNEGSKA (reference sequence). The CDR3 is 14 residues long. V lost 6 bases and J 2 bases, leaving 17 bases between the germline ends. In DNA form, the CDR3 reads TGCAGTGCCCCCGTGGTAACAAGCCCCTACGAGCAGTACTTC. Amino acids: CSAPVVTSPYEQYF.

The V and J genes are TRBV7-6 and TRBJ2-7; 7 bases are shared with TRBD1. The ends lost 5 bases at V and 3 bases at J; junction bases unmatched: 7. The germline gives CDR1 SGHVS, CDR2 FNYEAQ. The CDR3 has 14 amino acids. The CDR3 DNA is TGTGCCAGCAGCCTCAGGGACAGTTACTACGAGCAGTACTTC. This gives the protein CASSLRDSYYEQYF.

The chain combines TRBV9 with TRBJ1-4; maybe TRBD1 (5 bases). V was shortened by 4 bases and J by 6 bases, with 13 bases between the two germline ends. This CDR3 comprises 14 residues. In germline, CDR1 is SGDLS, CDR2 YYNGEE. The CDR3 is CASSTRDWDEKLFF. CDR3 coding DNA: TGTGCCAGCAGCACGCGGGACTGGGATGAAAAACTGTTTTTT.

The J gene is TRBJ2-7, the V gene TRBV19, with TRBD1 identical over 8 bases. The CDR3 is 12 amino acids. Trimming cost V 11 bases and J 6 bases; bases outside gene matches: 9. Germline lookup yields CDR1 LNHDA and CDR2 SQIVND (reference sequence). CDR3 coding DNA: TGTGCCTCCGGGACAGGTAGTTCCGAGCAGTACTTC. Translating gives CASGTGSSEQYF.

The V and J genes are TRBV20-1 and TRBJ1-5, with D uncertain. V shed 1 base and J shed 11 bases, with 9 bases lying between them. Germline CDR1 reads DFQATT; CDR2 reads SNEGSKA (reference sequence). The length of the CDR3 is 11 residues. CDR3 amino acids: CSARGTGTQHF. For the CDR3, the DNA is TGCAGTGCTAGAGGTACCGGAACCCAGCATTTT.

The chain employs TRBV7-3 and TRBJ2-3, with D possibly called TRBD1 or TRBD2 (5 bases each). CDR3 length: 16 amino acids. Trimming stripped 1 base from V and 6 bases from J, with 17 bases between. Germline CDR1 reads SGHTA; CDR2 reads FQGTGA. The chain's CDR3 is CASSLNGWDLGDTQYF. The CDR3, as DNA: TGTGCCAGCAGCTTAAACGGTTGGGACCTGGGGGATACGCAGTATTTT.

The CDR3 loop reads CASSQVGTGTSNQPQHF. DNA of the CDR3: TGCGCCAGCAGCCAAGTTGGGACAGGGACTAGCAATCAGCCCCAGCATTTT. This chain uses TRBV4-1 with TRBJ1-5, with 9 bases fitting TRBD1. Trimming took 1 base from V and 0 from J; bases not matched to a gene: 4. CDR3 length: 17 residues. The germline gives CDR1 MGHRA, CDR2 YSYEKL.

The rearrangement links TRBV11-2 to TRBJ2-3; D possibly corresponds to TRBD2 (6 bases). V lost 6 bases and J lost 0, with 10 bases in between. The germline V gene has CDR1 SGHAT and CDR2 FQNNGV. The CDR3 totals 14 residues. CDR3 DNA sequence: TGTGCCAGCAGTTTGGGGGGAAGCACAGATACGCAGTATTTT. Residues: CASSLGGSTDTQYF.

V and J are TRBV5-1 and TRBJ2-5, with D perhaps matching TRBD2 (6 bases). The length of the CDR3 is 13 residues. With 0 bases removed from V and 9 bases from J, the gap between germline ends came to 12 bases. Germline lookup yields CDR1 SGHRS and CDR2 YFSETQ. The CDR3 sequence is CASSLALGGSQYF. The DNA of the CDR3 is TGCGCCAGCAGCTTGGCCCTTGGGGGGTCCCAGTACTTC.

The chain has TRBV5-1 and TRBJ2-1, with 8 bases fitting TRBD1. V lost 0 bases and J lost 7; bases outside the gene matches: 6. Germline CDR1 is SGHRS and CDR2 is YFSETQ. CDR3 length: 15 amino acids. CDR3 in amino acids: CASSLGQGSKNEQFF. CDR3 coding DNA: TGCGCCAGCAGCTTGGGACAGGGGAGTAAAAATGAGCAGTTCTTC.

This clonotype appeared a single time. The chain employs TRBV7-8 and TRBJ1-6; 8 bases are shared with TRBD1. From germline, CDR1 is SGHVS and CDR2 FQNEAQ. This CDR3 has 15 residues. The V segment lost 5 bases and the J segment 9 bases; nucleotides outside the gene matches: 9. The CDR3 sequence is CASSPDRAGGSPLHF. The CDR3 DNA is TGTGCCAGCAGCCCGGACAGGGCCGGGGGTTCACCCCTCCACTTT.